This T cell receptor (beta chain) was retrieved from a study of Graves' ophthalmopathy and Graves' hyperthyroidism. Investigators amplified TCR beta CDR3 regions from RNA transcripts. RT-PCR with HTBI primers came first, then second-round multiplex PCR. TCRdb re-derived calls from the multiplex PCR reads in MiXCR, one entry per CDR3 protein. The table lists 650,000 to 900,000 distinct CDR3 sequences, around 40% of them singletons. Points on this clonotype: The antigen remains unidentified.

The ends were cut back, 5 bases at V and 10 bases at J, with 18 bases in the middle. The CDR3 extends over 15 amino acids. Germline CDR1 and CDR2: MNHEY and SVGAGI. Study-wide results and caveats: In predicting ophthalmopathy progression, the model reached nearly 71% sensitivity and roughly 74% specificity.

Clinicians diagnosed using symptoms, serum thyroxine, TRAb, thyroid ultrasound and orbital computed tomography. This receptor was taken from an adult man with Graves' ophthalmopathy. The chain uses TRBV6-5 and TRBJ1-6; TRBD1 might be the D (5 bases). Specimen: peripheral blood. CDR3 sequence: CASSQSGGRGSPLHF. The CDR3 DNA reads as TGTGCCAGCAGTCAGAGCGGGGGACGAGGATCACCCCTCCACTTT.